The 30 T cell receptor beta chains in this list originate from one sample, sequenced in a study of cytomegalovirus exposure and HLA in healthy donors. PCR amplification relied on 60 Vbeta primers (plus 13 Jbeta primers). This table comes from immunoSEQ multiplex PCR, and its TCRdb copy is limited to in-frame clones, with some not included. Among a few hundred thousand clones listed, 70% to 80% were seen once. Material: PBMCs. The receptors stem from a woman under 40 in good health and CMV-seronegative.

The chain has TRBV6-1 and TRBJ2-7; no clear D gene. CDR3 size: 13 residues. V gave up 5 bases and J gave up 1 base, with 9 bases separating them. Germline V gene sequence: CDR1 MNHNS, CDR2 SASEGT. Here the CDR3 DNA reads TGTGCCAGCAGTCAAACTTATTCCTACGAGCAGTACTTC. Its translation is CASSQTYSYEQYF.

This chain uses TRBV27 with TRBJ1-1; 8 nucleotides agree with TRBD1. Germline CDR1 reads MNHEY; CDR2 reads SMNVEV (reference sequence). The CDR3 is 16 amino acids. After removal of 6 bases from V and 4 bases from J, the junction contained 13 bases not matched to a gene. CDR3 residues: CASRKRGQGAITEAFF. Here the CDR3 DNA reads TGTGCCAGCAGAAAACGAGGACAGGGAGCAATCACTGAAGCTTTCTTT.

The gene calls are TRBV2 and TRBJ1-2; 8 bases map to TRBD1. This CDR3 contains 13 residues. The ends lost 7 bases at V and 6 bases at J; junction bases unmatched: 7. The germline V gene has CDR1 SNHLY and CDR2 FYNNEI. The CDR3 is CASNDRGGDGYTF. CDR3 nucleotides: TGTGCCAGCAACGACAGGGGTGGCGATGGCTACACCTTC.

A single count supports this clone. The chain recombines TRBV9 with TRBJ1-1; 8 nucleotides align to TRBD1. CDR3 length: 13 residues. CDR1 and CDR2 from the germline V gene are SGDLS and YYNGEE. The J segment lost 4 bases and the V segment lost 4 bases, leaving 3 bases of the junction unmatched. The CDR3 protein is CASSLTGGTEAFF. CDR3 bases: TGTGCCAGCAGCCTCACAGGGGGCACTGAAGCTTTCTTT.

The chain uses TRBV15 and TRBJ1-1, with 8 bases identical to TRBD1. The CDR3 length is 17 residues. CDR1 LNHNV and CDR2 YYDKDF come from the germline V gene (reference sequence). V lost 2 bases to trimming and J lost 3 bases; unmatched junction nucleotides: 11. The DNA of the CDR3 is TGTGCCACCAGCAGACATCAGGGGGCGCGAAGGGACACTGAAGCTTTCTTT. This gives the protein CATSRHQGARRDTEAFF. Based on the CDR3 plus reference TRBV15 and TRBJ1-1, the full variable domain is DAMVIQNPRYQVTQFGKPVTLSCSQTLNHNVMYWYQQKSSQAPKLLFHYYDKDFNNEADTPDNFQSRRPNTSFCFLDIRSPGLGDTAMYLCATSRHQGARRDTEAFFGQGTRLTVV.

V usage is TRBV29-1 and J usage is TRBJ2-3; no clear D. The germline gives CDR1 SQVTM, CDR2 ANQGSEA. This CDR3 comprises 12 residues. V was trimmed by 0 bases and J by 3 bases, leaving 4 bases between them. The DNA for the CDR3 is TGCAGCGTTGAAGACAGAACAGATACGCAGTATTTT. Its translation is CSVEDRTDTQYF.

The chain has TRBV5-1 and TRBJ1-2; 9 nucleotides agree with TRBD1. This CDR3 is built from 16 residues. Germline-derived CDR1 and CDR2 are SGHRS and YFSETQ. Trimming removed 1 base from V and 4 bases from J; junction bases left unmatched: 8. CDR3 region: CASSLSTGGLSYGYTF. The CDR3 coding sequence is TGCGCCAGCAGCTTGAGCACAGGGGGCTTAAGCTATGGCTACACCTTC.

The V call is TRBV19, the J call TRBJ2-7, with D maybe TRBD1 (5 bases). The ends were cut back, 5 bases at V and 9 bases at J, with 11 bases in the middle. Germline-derived CDR1 and CDR2 are LNHDA and SQIVND (reference sequence). The length of the CDR3 is 11 residues. CDR3 loop: CASSLQDRQYF. The CDR3 DNA sequence: TGTGCCAGTAGTCTACAGGATCGGCAGTACTTC.

This sequence joins TRBV2 and TRBJ2-6, with a weak D call TRBD2 (5 bases). Germline V gene sequence: CDR1 SNHLY, CDR2 FYNNEI. V dropped 4 bases and J dropped 1 base, with 11 bases sitting between them. The CDR3 extends over 16 amino acids. The CDR3 DNA reads as TGTGCCAGCAGTGGGCCGGGGATTTCTGGGGCCAACGTCCTGACTTTC. Translated: CASSGPGISGANVLTF.

This clone was seen only a few times. The J gene is TRBJ1-2, the V gene TRBV5-1; D remains ambiguous. The CDR3 extends over 12 amino acids. V lost 4 bases and J lost 1, with 5 bases in between. The germline gives CDR1 SGHRS, CDR2 YFSETQ. The CDR3 sequence: CASSQNNYGYTF. The CDR3 nucleotides are TGCGCCAGCAGCCAAAATAACTATGGCTACACCTTC.

V usage is TRBV4-1 and J usage is TRBJ2-4; 15 nucleotides match TRBD2. CDR1 MGHRA and CDR2 YSYEKL come from the germline V gene. With V trimmed by 5 bases and J by 7 bases, 6 bases remained unmatched. The CDR3 is 16 residues long. The CDR3 loop is CASSSTGTSGRNIQYF. The CDR3 bases are TGCGCCAGCAGCTCCACCGGGACTAGCGGGAGGAACATTCAGTACTTC.

J is TRBJ2-7 and V is TRBV29-1; 7 bases agree with TRBD2. There are 13 residues in the CDR3. Germline V gene data show CDR1 as SQVTM and CDR2 as ANQGSEA. J gave up 4 bases and V 4 bases, and 7 bases lay outside the gene matches. CDR3 coding DNA: TGCAGCGTTGGCACTAGCGACTTATACGAGCAGTACTTC. It codes for CSVGTSDLYEQYF.

The V and J genes are TRBV30 and TRBJ2-3; D remains ambiguous. V dropped 0 bases and J dropped 4 bases, with 5 bases sitting between them. Germline V gene sequence: CDR1 GTSNPN, CDR2 SVGIG (reference sequence). The CDR3 consists of 12 residues. As DNA, the CDR3 is TGTGCCTGGAGTGTACGAGCAGATACGCAGTATTTT. This gives the protein CAWSVRADTQYF.

This clone is deemed medium-sized (0.01 to 0.1%). This rearrangement joins TRBV5-6 to TRBJ1-1, with TRBD1 matching 10 bases. The CDR3 runs to 15 residues. Germline V gene lookup returns CDR1 SGHDT and CDR2 YYEEEE. Germline trimming cut 2 bases from V and 5 bases from J; bases unmatched to any gene: 6. This CDR3 reads CASSFRTGGGTEAFF. The CDR3 bases are TGTGCCAGCAGCTTTCGGACAGGGGGAGGTACTGAAGCTTTCTTT.

This clone has a handful of counts. This chain joins TRBV5-1 and TRBJ2-3; D possibly corresponds to TRBD1 (6 bases). Germline V lookup: CDR1 SGHRS, CDR2 YFSETQ. The CDR3 runs 16 residues. Between the trimmed V and J ends, which lost 3 bases and 0 bases, there was a span of 14 bases. CDR3 nucleotides: TGCGCCAGCAGCTCCGTGGACAGCCCTAGCACAGATACGCAGTATTTT. Translation gives CASSSVDSPSTDTQYF. Together with reference TRBV5-1 and TRBJ2-3, the CDR3 gives the full variable domain: KAGVTQTPRYLIKTRGQQVTLSCSPISGHRSVSWYQQTPGQGLQFLFEYFSETQRNKGNFPGRFSGRQFSNSRSEMNVSTLELGDSALYLCASSSVDSPSTDTQYFGPGTRLTVL.

The sample holds a few counts of this clone. This chain joins TRBV5-6 and TRBJ1-5; possibly TRBD1 for D (6 bases). Germline V CDR1 and CDR2: SGHDT, YYEEEE. V was shortened by 2 bases and J by 4 bases, with 10 bases between the two germline ends. The CDR3 totals 14 residues. CDR3 DNA sequence: TGTGCCAGCAGCTTACAGGGCTCTAATCAGCCCCAGCATTTT. Translating it yields CASSLQGSNQPQHF.

The chain employs TRBV19 and TRBJ2-7; D might be TRBD1 (6 bases). Trimming left V 6 bases short and J 2 bases short, with 11 bases between. The CDR3 is 13 residues long. Germline CDR1 reads LNHDA; CDR2 reads SQIVND (reference sequence). CDR3: CASRDGQTYEQYF. The CDR3 DNA follows: TGTGCCAGTAGAGACGGACAGACCTACGAGCAGTACTTC.

This clone appeared a single time. The chain links TRBV19 to TRBJ1-2; 12 nucleotides match TRBD1. Per germline, CDR1 LNHDA and CDR2 SQIVND (reference sequence). Germline trimming cut 1 base from V and 4 bases from J; bases unmatched to any gene: 13. This CDR3 spans 19 amino acids. CDR3 sequence: CASSIGAGQGAASRYGYTF. The CDR3 DNA follows: TGTGCCAGTAGTATAGGGGCGGGACAGGGGGCGGCTTCACGCTATGGCTACACCTTC.

The chain combines TRBV7-3 with TRBJ1-1; D call uncertain. The length of the CDR3 is 13 residues. CDR1 is SGHTA, CDR2 FQGTGA, per germline. V was cut by 2 bases and J by 8 bases, with 12 bases left in between. In DNA, the CDR3 is TGTGCCAGCAGCTTAGGGGTACCGGGAGAAGCTTTCTTT. Amino acids: CASSLGVPGEAFF.

Only a few counts were recorded for this clone. The V call is TRBV5-4, the J call TRBJ2-3; TRBD2 matches 13 bases. With V trimmed by 2 bases and J by 3 bases, 6 bases remained unmatched. CDR3 length: 17 amino acids. The V gene's germline CDR1 is SGHNT and CDR2 YYREEE (reference sequence). CDR3 DNA sequence: TGTGCCAGCAGCTTCGGTACTAGCGGGGGGGATACAGATACGCAGTATTTT. Protein sequence: CASSFGTSGGDTDTQYF.

The chain is built from TRBV6-6 and TRBJ1-5, with 8 bases identical to TRBD1. V shed 4 bases and J 5 bases; nucleotides not matched to a gene: 7. This CDR3 has 15 amino acids. Per germline, CDR1 MNHNY and CDR2 SVGAGI (reference sequence). As DNA, the CDR3 is TGTGCCAGCAGTTCACCCGACAGGGGCTATCAGCCCCAGCATTTT. Amino acids: CASSSPDRGYQPQHF.

The chain joins TRBV19 to TRBJ1-2; tentatively, D is TRBD1 (6 bases). V lost 4 bases to trimming and J lost 0 bases, with 15 bases between them. CDR3 size: 16 residues. Germline V CDR1 and CDR2: LNHDA, SQIVND (reference sequence). In nucleotides, the CDR3 is TGTGCCAGTAGTACGGATGAGACAGGCTCTAACTATGGCTACACCTTC. Amino acids: CASSTDETGSNYGYTF.

This clone has only one observation. This chain connects TRBV7-8 to TRBJ2-2; 13 bases align to TRBD2. Germline V CDR1 and CDR2: SGHVS, FQNEAQ. The CDR3 has 19 amino acids. V lost 1 base, J lost 4 bases, and 9 bases stayed unmatched. The CDR3 protein is CASSLGWPTSGGATGELFF. The CDR3 DNA follows: TGTGCCAGCAGCTTAGGTTGGCCTACTAGCGGGGGGGCCACCGGGGAGCTGTTTTTT.

This clone has only one observation. The chain has TRBV6-6 and TRBJ2-5, with D maybe TRBD1 (5 bases). In germline, CDR1 is MNHNY, CDR2 SVGAGI (reference sequence). This CDR3 region has 12 residues. V shed 2 bases and J shed 5 bases, with 6 bases lying between them. DNA of the CDR3: TGTGCCAGCAGTTACAGGGGCGAGACCCAGTACTTC. Residues: CASSYRGETQYF.

The V call is TRBV5-1, the J call TRBJ2-7; D ambiguous. The V gene lost 4 bases and the J gene lost 3 bases, with 8 bases spanning the gap. Germline V lookup: CDR1 SGHRS, CDR2 YFSETQ. This CDR3 spans 12 amino acids. The CDR3 is CASSLDNYEQYF. The CDR3 region has the DNA TGCGCCAGCAGCCTAGATAACTACGAGCAGTACTTC.

The CDR3: CATSGTSGSRETQYF. The CDR3 nucleotides read TGTGCCACCTCCGGGACTAGCGGGAGCCGCGAGACCCAGTACTTC. The chain recombines TRBV5-4 with TRBJ2-5, with 14 nucleotides matching TRBD2. This CDR3 region has 15 residues. The germline V gene has CDR1 SGHNT and CDR2 YYREEE (reference sequence). After removal of 9 bases from V and 5 bases from J, the junction contained 9 bases not matched to a gene.

J is TRBJ2-5 and V is TRBV9, with 11 nucleotides matching TRBD2. Germline V gene data show CDR1 as SGDLS and CDR2 as YYNGEE. The CDR3 has 15 residues. V gave up 0 bases and J gave up 5 bases; unmatched junction bases: 3. The CDR3 here is CASSVGLAGRETQYF. The CDR3 DNA follows: TGTGCCAGCAGCGTAGGACTAGCGGGGCGTGAGACCCAGTACTTC.

A remark on this clone: Compared with germline, one end of the junction differs, possibly owing to a read error. The rearrangement uses TRBV11-3 and TRBJ2-6; possibly TRBD2 for D (7 bases). The CDR3 runs 17 residues. Germline-derived CDR1 and CDR2 are SGHNT and YENEEA. The CDR3 nucleotides are TGTGTCAGCAGCTTAAATAGGGGGGGAACTGGGGCCAACGTCCTGACTTTC. This encodes CVSSLNRGGTGANVLTF.

In its sample, this clone was seen a few times. The chain joins TRBV19 to TRBJ1-1, with D maybe TRBD1 (5 bases). Looked up from germline, CDR1 is LNHDA and CDR2 is SQIVND (reference sequence). The CDR3 runs to 13 residues. The V gene lost 10 bases and the J gene lost 4 bases, with 16 bases spanning the gap. The CDR3 sequence: CAIALVGGTEAFF. CDR3 nucleotides: TGTGCCATCGCCCTCGTGGGGGGCACTGAAGCTTTCTTT.

This clone was observed once. The rearrangement uses TRBV19 and TRBJ1-5; D is unclear. The CDR3 runs 14 residues. Trimming stripped 3 bases from V and 2 bases from J, with 8 bases between. Germline-derived CDR1 and CDR2 are LNHDA and SQIVND (reference sequence). The DNA for the CDR3 is TGTGCCAGTAGTATTGACGCGGGCAATCAGCCCCAGCATTTT. Translated: CASSIDAGNQPQHF.